These 29 T cell receptor beta chains were sequenced from one sample in a study of blood T cell repertoires in COVID-19. The repertoire was sequenced with immunoSEQ multiplex PCR; TCRdb's copy has only in-frame clones and lacks some. The data hold some 150,000 clones, with 65% to 90% observed a single time. The specimen sequenced was peripheral blood. The receptor set was obtained from a woman aged 55-69 years with COVID-19, enrolled during active disease.

V and J are TRBV24-1 and TRBJ1-1; weak D call: TRBD1 (6 bases). V lost 3 bases to trimming and J lost 1 base, with 14 bases between them. Germline loops: CDR1 KGHDR, CDR2 SFDVKD. The CDR3 contains 16 residues. The CDR3 bases are TGTGCCACCAGTGATGGCAGGGGCCGATCGAACACTGAAGCTTTCTTT. Translated, it gives CATSDGRGRSNTEAFF.

This clone was seen a handful of times. This chain links TRBV29-1 with TRBJ1-2; D remains ambiguous. This CDR3 is 10 amino acids long. Per germline, CDR1 SQVTM and CDR2 ANQGSEA. V lost 3 bases to trimming and J lost 4 bases, with 3 bases between them. The CDR3 here is CSVDFYGYTF. Here the CDR3 DNA reads TGCAGCGTTGACTTCTATGGCTACACCTTC.

In its sample, this clone was seen many times. This rearrangement joins TRBV6-2 or TRBV6-3 to TRBJ1-6; TRBD1 might be the D (5 bases). The CDR3 covers 16 residues. V was cut by 4 bases and J by 2 bases, with 12 bases left in between. From germline, CDR1 is MNHEY and CDR2 SVGEGT. CDR3 sequence reads: CASSSVQGTYNSPLHF. As DNA, the CDR3 is TGTGCCAGCAGTTCCGTCCAGGGCACCTATAATTCACCCCTCCACTTT.

This sequence joins TRBV15 and TRBJ1-3; tentative D call: TRBD1 (6 bases). Trimming removed 5 bases at V and 4 bases at J, with 15 bases between. There are 15 residues in the CDR3. CDR1 LNHNV and CDR2 YYDKDF come from the germline V gene (reference sequence). The CDR3 protein is CATSPDRSLGNTIYF. The CDR3 region has the DNA TGTGCCACCAGCCCAGACAGGTCTCTGGGAAACACCATATATTTT.

V gene TRBV7-6 combines with J gene TRBJ1-3, with a possible D match to TRBD1 (5 bases). There are 18 residues in the CDR3. Trimming removed 2 bases at V and 0 bases at J, with 17 bases between. The V gene's germline CDR1 is SGHVS and CDR2 FNYEAQ. Here the CDR3 DNA reads TGTGCCAGCAGCTTATCTTCTTGGGGGGGTTTCTCTGGAAACACCATATATTTT. Protein sequence: CASSLSSWGGFSGNTIYF.

The chain has TRBV5-1 and TRBJ2-1; TRBD1 matches at 7 bases. There are 17 residues in the CDR3. Trimming cost V 4 bases and J 0 bases; bases outside gene matches: 10. The germline V gene encodes CDR1 SGHRS and CDR2 YFSETQ. CDR3 DNA: TGCGCCAGCAGCCCTGGACAGGTGGTTAGCTCCTACAATGAGCAGTTCTTC. Its translation: CASSPGQVVSSYNEQFF.

J is TRBJ1-1 and V is TRBV3-1 (or the pseudogene TRBV3-2), with D possibly TRBD1 on 5 matching bases. Germline loops: CDR1 LGHDT, CDR2 YNNKEL (reference sequence). The length of the CDR3 is 10 residues. V was shortened by 5 bases and J by 8 bases, with 6 bases between the two germline ends. CDR3 bases: TGTGCCAGCAGCGGGGGGGAAGCTTTCTTT. Translated: CASSGGEAFF.

The rearrangement uses TRBV6-4 and TRBJ2-1; D ambiguous. The V gene lost 8 bases and the J gene lost 4 bases, with 6 bases spanning the gap. The germline gives CDR1 MRHNA, CDR2 SNTAGT. There are 11 residues in the CDR3. Here the CDR3 DNA reads TGTGCCAGCCGTCTGTACAATGAGCAGTTCTTC. This gives the protein CASRLYNEQFF.

A single count supports this clone. The V call is TRBV3-1 (or the pseudogene TRBV3-2), the J call TRBJ2-5, with 11 bases lining up with TRBD2. The germline V gene encodes CDR1 LGHDT and CDR2 YNNKEL (reference sequence). This CDR3 comprises 14 residues. The J segment lost 3 bases and the V segment lost 4 bases, leaving 1 base of the junction unmatched. The CDR3 DNA follows: TGTGCCAGCAGCCTACTAGCGGGGGAAGAGACCCAGTACTTC. This translates into CASSLLAGEETQYF.

The chain uses TRBV10-3 and TRBJ2-5; 8 bases align to TRBD2. The CDR3 sequence is 14 residues long. The trim removed 3 bases at V and 2 bases at J, leaving 2 bases unmatched. CDR1 ENHRY and CDR2 SYGVKD come from the germline V gene. DNA for the CDR3: TGTGCCATCAGTGACAGCGGGAGTCAAGAGACCCAGTACTTC. Translating it yields CAISDSGSQETQYF.

The V and J genes are TRBV5-1 and TRBJ2-2; 8 bases map to TRBD1. The CDR3 extends over 12 amino acids. The V segment lost 4 bases and the J segment 10 bases; nucleotides outside the gene matches: 3. In germline, CDR1 is SGHRS, CDR2 YFSETQ. CDR3 in DNA: TGCGCCAGCAGCCCGGACAGGGAGGAGCTGTTTTTT. Translated, it gives CASSPDREELFF.

The J gene is TRBJ1-1, the V gene TRBV6-5; 8 nucleotides line up with TRBD1. Germline V gene sequence: CDR1 MNHEY, CDR2 SVGAGI. The CDR3 totals 12 residues. V shed 4 bases, J shed 8 bases, and the junction held 3 bases outside the gene matches. CDR3 sequence (DNA): TGTGCCAGCAGTTTTCGGGACAGGGAAGCTTTCTTT. This sequence encodes CASSFRDREAFF.

The chain joins TRBV30 to TRBJ1-2; D ambiguous. This CDR3 spans 13 amino acids. Per the germline V gene, CDR1 is GTSNPN and CDR2 is SVGIG (reference sequence). V gave up 1 base and J gave up 1 base, with 7 bases separating them. CDR3 protein: CAWSAVINYGYTF. The CDR3 coding sequence is TGTGCCTGGAGTGCAGTAATTAACTATGGCTACACCTTC.

This clone has more than one count but fewer than ten. This rearrangement joins TRBV6-5 to TRBJ1-2; maybe TRBD1 (6 bases). The length of the CDR3 is 15 residues. Germline V gene lookup returns CDR1 MNHEY and CDR2 SVGAGI. V lost 4 bases and J 0 bases, leaving 12 bases between the germline ends. CDR3: CASSSSGTPNYGYTF. The CDR3 DNA reads TGTGCCAGCAGTTCCTCCGGGACACCTAACTATGGCTACACCTTC.

The chain carries TRBV27 and TRBJ1-2; maybe TRBD1 (5 bases). The CDR3 has 13 residues. CDR1 MNHEY and CDR2 SMNVEV come from the germline V gene (reference sequence). Trimming took 8 bases from V and 4 from J, leaving 14 bases between them. The CDR3 protein is CASASGAGYGYTF. For the CDR3, the DNA is TGTGCCAGCGCAAGCGGGGCGGGCTATGGCTACACCTTC.

The rearrangement uses TRBV6-2 or TRBV6-3 and TRBJ2-3; 11 positions match TRBD2. The trim removed 5 bases at V and 3 bases at J, leaving 4 bases unmatched. The germline CDR1 and CDR2 sequences are MNHEY and SVGEGT. This CDR3 is 15 amino acids long. The CDR3 loop is CASSPRLAGTDTQYF. The CDR3 DNA follows: TGTGCCAGCAGTCCCCGACTAGCGGGAACAGATACGCAGTATTTT.

This sequence joins TRBV5-5 and TRBJ2-3, with TRBD2 as a possible D gene (5 bases). Germline CDR1 and CDR2: SGHKS and YYEKEE (reference sequence). The V gene lost 5 bases and the J gene lost 5 bases, with 12 bases spanning the gap. This CDR3 is built from 13 residues. CDR3 sequence (DNA): TGTGCCAGCAGTGGGCTAGGAGGAGATACGCAGTATTTT. Translation gives CASSGLGGDTQYF. Full variable domain (missing parts from reference TRBV5-5 and TRBJ2-3): DAGVTQSPTHLIKTRGQQVTLRCSPISGHKSVSWYQQVLGQGPQFIFQYYEKEERGRGNFPDRFSARQFPNYSSELNVNALLLGDSALYLCASSGLGGDTQYFGPGTRLTVL.

The chain couples TRBV3-1 (or the pseudogene TRBV3-2) to TRBJ2-2; TRBD2 matches at 11 bases. The CDR3 loop spans 18 amino acids. V lost 2 bases to trimming and J lost 2 bases; unmatched junction nucleotides: 7. CDR1 is LGHDT, CDR2 YNNKEL, per germline (reference sequence). The DNA of the CDR3 is TGTGCCAGCAGCCAAATAGCGGGAGGGCCGTTAAACACCGGGGAGCTGTTTTTT. Translating gives CASSQIAGGPLNTGELFF.

The chain joins TRBV7-9 to TRBJ2-7, with 7 positions matching TRBD2. Germline values: CDR1 SEHNR, CDR2 FQNEAQ (reference sequence). V gave up 2 bases and J gave up 3 bases; unmatched junction bases: 7. There are 15 residues in the CDR3. Here the CDR3 reads CASSLRAGARYEQYF. CDR3 DNA sequence: TGTGCCAGCAGCTTACGCGCGGGAGCCCGCTACGAGCAGTACTTC. The variable domain in full, completed from reference TRBV7-9 and TRBJ2-7, reads DTGVSQNPRHKITKRGQNVTFRCDPISEHNRLYWYRQTLGQGPEFLTYFQNEAQLEKSRLLSDRFSAERPKGSFSTLEIQRTEQGDSAMYLCASSLRAGARYEQYFGPGTRLTVT.

This clone was counted once. V gene TRBV29-1 combines with J gene TRBJ1-5, with D hard to call. V was clipped by 7 bases and J by 2 bases, with 12 bases between them. This CDR3 has 13 amino acids. CDR1 is SQVTM and CDR2 is ANQGSEA in the germline V gene. The CDR3 sequence: CSARDSGNQPQHF. The CDR3 coding sequence is TGCAGCGCCCGGGATTCAGGCAATCAGCCCCAGCATTTT.

V and J are TRBV7-8 and TRBJ1-2; 7 bases are shared with TRBD1. Germline CDR1 reads SGHVS; CDR2 reads FQNEAQ. The V gene end was trimmed by 4 bases and the J gene end by 8 bases; junction bases not matched to a gene: 4. The CDR3 loop spans 12 amino acids. The CDR3 bases are TGTGCCAGCAGCTACGACAGGGACGGCTACACCTTC. This gives the protein CASSYDRDGYTF.

The chain has TRBV4-1 and TRBJ2-1, with D unresolved. The CDR3 loop spans 16 amino acids. Trimming shortened V by 0 bases and J by 3 bases, and 12 bases separated the two germline ends. Looked up from germline, CDR1 is MGHRA and CDR2 is YSYEKL. DNA for the CDR3: TGCGCCAGCAGCCAAGATCGCAGTCTAGGCTACAATGAGCAGTTCTTC. This translates into CASSQDRSLGYNEQFF.

V is TRBV14 and J is TRBJ2-7; 8 bases align to TRBD1. The CDR3 consists of 15 residues. V trimming: 4 bases; J trimming: 4 bases; junction bases outside the gene matches: 9. Germline V gene data show CDR1 as SGHDN and CDR2 as FVKESK. The CDR3 region is CASSPDRGRGYEQYF. The CDR3 nucleotides are TGTGCCAGCAGCCCCGACAGGGGTCGTGGGTACGAGCAGTACTTC.

CDR3 in DNA: TGTGCCAGCAGCTTCGCAACAGCAAACTATGGCTACACCTTC. It yields the protein CASSFATANYGYTF. This chain joins TRBV5-4 and TRBJ1-2; D gene uncertain. The CDR3 extends over 14 amino acids. V was cut by 2 bases and J by 2 bases, with 10 bases left in between. CDR1 SGHNT and CDR2 YYREEE come from the germline V gene (reference sequence).

The gene calls are TRBV6-4 and TRBJ1-6, with 7 positions matching TRBD1. The CDR3 is made up of 13 amino acids. The germline V gene encodes CDR1 MRHNA and CDR2 SNTAGT. V dropped 0 bases and J dropped 13; count of bases not matched to a gene: 3. The CDR3 DNA reads TGTGCCAGCAGTGACTCGAGGGGGCTCCCCCTCCACTTT. This sequence encodes CASSDSRGLPLHF.

This rearrangement joins TRBV27 to TRBJ2-1; 8 bases align to TRBD1. CDR1 and CDR2 from the germline V gene are MNHEY and SMNVEV (reference sequence). The junction had 14 bases not matched to a gene; V was cut back by 3 bases and J by 7 bases. CDR3 length: 17 residues. This CDR3 reads CASSFRFLTGVENEQFF. In DNA form, the CDR3 reads TGTGCCAGCAGTTTTAGGTTCTTGACAGGGGTAGAGAATGAGCAGTTCTTC.

The chain carries TRBV19 and TRBJ2-7; a weak D match, TRBD1 (6 bases). CDR3 length equals 15 residues. Per the germline V gene, CDR1 is LNHDA and CDR2 is SQIVND (reference sequence). The V end was cut by 1 base, the J end by 3 bases, with 13 bases between. DNA for the CDR3: TGTGCCAGTAGTATAGGGCAGGGGCAAAGCTACGAGCAGTACTTC. This translates into CASSIGQGQSYEQYF.

This chain uses TRBV4-1 with TRBJ2-1, with 7 bases fitting TRBD2. The CDR3 is 17 residues long. Germline V gives CDR1 MGHRA, CDR2 YSYEKL. Losses at the gene ends were 5 bases for V and 0 bases for J; bases not matched to a gene: 10. For the CDR3, the DNA is TGCGCCAGCAGCTCATCGCCGGGCGGGAGCTCCTACAATGAGCAGTTCTTC. It is translated as CASSSSPGGSSYNEQFF.

This sequence joins TRBV6-4 and TRBJ1-1; perhaps TRBD1 as D (6 bases). Trimming took 6 bases from V and 5 from J, leaving 13 bases between them. CDR3 length: 13 amino acids. Germline loops: CDR1 MRHNA, CDR2 SNTAGT. Here the CDR3 reads CASSGQPGTEAFF. The CDR3 nucleotides are TGTGCCAGCAGCGGACAGCCCGGGACTGAAGCTTTCTTT.